The entry below describes one T cell receptor beta chain. Its antigen is currently unknown. These data are taken from a study of cytomegalovirus exposure and HLA in healthy donors. Study information: The 666 first-cohort repertoires shared a platform with the approximately 120 validation repertoires, as reported in a later analysis. Study-level points and caveats: Most TCR sequences were rare, but some public TCRs occurred in many donors.

The assay was immunoSEQ multiplex PCR, and TCRdb's table has in-frame clones only and misses some. The sample holds about 70,000 clones, roughly 94% seen once. The TCR originated in a woman aged 18-29 years in good health and CMV-seropositive. The source material was PBMCs.

The CDR3: CASSVSPRGIRGYGYTF. In DNA, the CDR3 is TGTGCCAGCAGCGTCTCACCGCGGGGCATTAGGGGCTATGGCTACACCTTC. The chain links TRBV9 to TRBJ1-2, with D maybe TRBD1 (5 bases). Per germline, CDR1 SGDLS and CDR2 YYNGEE. This CDR3 spans 17 amino acids. Trimming took 2 bases from V and 4 from J, leaving 21 bases between them.